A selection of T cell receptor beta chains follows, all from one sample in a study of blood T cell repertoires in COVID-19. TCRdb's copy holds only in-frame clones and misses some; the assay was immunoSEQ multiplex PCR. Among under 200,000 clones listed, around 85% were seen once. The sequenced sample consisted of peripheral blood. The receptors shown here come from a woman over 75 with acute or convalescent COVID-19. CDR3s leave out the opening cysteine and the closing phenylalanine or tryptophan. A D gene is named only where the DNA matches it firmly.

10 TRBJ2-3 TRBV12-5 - ASAGGGDTQY
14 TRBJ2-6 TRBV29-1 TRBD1 SVEDRTGSGANVLT
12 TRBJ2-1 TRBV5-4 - ASTGGGRNNEQF
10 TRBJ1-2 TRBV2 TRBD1 ASKWTGGGYT
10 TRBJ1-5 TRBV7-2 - ASNRGNQPQH
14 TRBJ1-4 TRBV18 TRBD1 ASSRGTGGTNEKLF
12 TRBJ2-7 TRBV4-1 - ASSQGGGSYEQY
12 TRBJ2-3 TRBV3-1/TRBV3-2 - ASSQYGGQDTQY
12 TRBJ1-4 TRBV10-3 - AISDDLSGEKLF
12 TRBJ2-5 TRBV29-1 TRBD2 SVEYRGGRKTQY
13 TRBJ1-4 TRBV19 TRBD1 ASSIGTDPNEKLF
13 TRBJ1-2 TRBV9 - ASSVDPDSYYGYT
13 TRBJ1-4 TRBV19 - ASSIEAQVNEKLF
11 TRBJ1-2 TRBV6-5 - ASSPTFTRGYT
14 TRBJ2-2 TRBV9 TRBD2 ASSVGSSGGAGELF
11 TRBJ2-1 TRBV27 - ASSLSKYNEQF
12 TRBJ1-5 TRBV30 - AWSHNRGNQPQH
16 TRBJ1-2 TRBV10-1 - ASSPPYRQSGANYGYT
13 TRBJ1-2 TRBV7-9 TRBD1 ASSLDWTGGSGYT
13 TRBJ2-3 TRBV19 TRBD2 ASRERGGPTDTQY
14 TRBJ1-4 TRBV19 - ASSIVAGSTNEKLF
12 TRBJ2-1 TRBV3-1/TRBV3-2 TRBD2 ASSQLAGYNEQF